These 2 T cell receptor beta chains originate from one sample sequenced in a study of neurological immune-mediated disorders. Time point of the sample: longitudinal time-point 3. TCRdb re-called the 5' RACE reads with MiXCR, one entry per CDR3 protein. The sample holds roughly 57,000 distinct CDR3 sequences, roughly 7.7% seen once. Sequencing was done on a sample of PBMCs. These receptors originate from a woman in her forties in good health.

In its sample, this clonotype was seen many times. J is TRBJ2-1 and V is TRBV29-1; 8 nucleotides agree with TRBD1. The CDR3 sequence is 13 residues long. After removal of 6 bases from V and 7 bases from J, the junction contained 8 bases not matched to a gene. The V gene's germline CDR1 is SQVTM and CDR2 ANQGSEA. DNA of the CDR3: TGCAGCGTGGGGGTGACAGGGGAGAATGAGCAGTTCTTC. Amino acid sequence: CSVGVTGENEQFF.

This clonotype has more than one count but fewer than ten. This chain connects TRBV19 to TRBJ1-5; a weak D match, TRBD1 (6 bases). V dropped 3 bases and J dropped 7 bases, with 16 bases sitting between them. Germline V gene data show CDR1 as LNHDA and CDR2 as SQIVND (reference sequence). The CDR3 loop spans 15 amino acids. CDR3 region: CASSMGVQGGQPQHF. CDR3 coding DNA: TGTGCCAGTAGTATGGGCGTACAGGGTGGGCAGCCCCAGCATTTT.